This T cell receptor beta chain derives from a study of T cell responses to AZD1222 COVID-19 vaccine. Study at large: It was second doses at about 4 or about 12 weeks that were pooled.

Study-level results: Spike-specific TCR breadth and depth rose after two AZD1222 doses.

In this sample, this clone turned up once. The antigen is unknown. At one boundary the junction diverges from the germline segment, which might be a read error. The table came from immunoSEQ multiplex PCR; TCRdb's copy has only in-frame clones and leaves some out. The sample holds about 120,000 clones, around 81% seen once. The germline gives CDR1 SEHNR, CDR2 FQNEAQ (reference sequence). This CDR3 spans 10 amino acids. The chain has TRBV7-9 and TRBJ1-2, with D unresolved. This receptor was identified in an adult in good health. Sequences were derived from peripheral blood, sampled on day 0 of AZD1222 vaccination. CDR3 region: CASSLAGSTF. DNA for the CDR3: TGTGCCAGCAGCTTAGCGGGCTCCACCTTC.